This is a list of T cell receptor beta chains from one sample in a study of T cell repertoires in cytomegalovirus infection. For these TCRs, the target antigens are not known. TCRdb analysed the reads with MiXCR anew, one entry per CDR3 protein. The sample shows fewer than 850,000 distinct CDR3 sequences, 25% to 30% of them seen only once. Material: cultured CD8+ T cells from PBMCs, obtained from culture after CMV antigen stimulation. These receptors all come from a human donor in good health (CMV status not recorded). Some clones in this sample may be carry-over from other donors' samples. Both conserved end residues are part of each CDR3. The D gene is left open where the match is weak. Clone size is shown for a subset of rows, as once, few, many or a class of expanded clone.

D gene: -
J gene: TRBJ2-1
V gene: TRBV4-1
clone size: -
CDR3 DNA: TGCGCCAGCACCACACCCTCCCTAGCCGAGCAGTTCTTC
CDR3 protein: CASTTPSLAEQFF

D gene: -
J gene: TRBJ1-1
V gene: TRBV27
clone size: few
CDR3 DNA: TGTGCCAGCATTCCAAGGGGGGGCCGGAACACTGAAGCTTTCTTT
CDR3 protein: CASIPRGGRNTEAFF

D gene: -
J gene: TRBJ1-1
V gene: TRBV9
clone size: -
CDR3 DNA: TGTGCCAGCAGCGCCCGGGGGGGGCATGGGGCTGAAGCTTTCTTT
CDR3 protein: CASSARGGHGAEAFF

D gene: TRBD1
J gene: TRBJ1-6
V gene: TRBV12-3/TRBV12-4
clone size: -
CDR3 DNA: TGTGCCAGCAGTTTAGTAGGACAGGAATTCGGCCGGTGGGACGCCCTCCACTTT
CDR3 protein: CASSLVGQEFGRWDALHF

D gene: -
J gene: TRBJ2-2
V gene: TRBV29-1
clone size: few
CDR3 DNA: TGCAGCGTTGCGGATGGCACCGGGGAGCTGTTTTTT
CDR3 protein: CSVADGTGELFF

D gene: -
J gene: TRBJ1-1
V gene: TRBV27
clone size: few
CDR3 DNA: TGTGCCAGCAGTTTATCGGTGGGCCTCGGGGAAGCTTTCTTT
CDR3 protein: CASSLSVGLGEAFF

D gene: TRBD1
J gene: TRBJ1-2
V gene: TRBV2
clone size: once
CDR3 DNA: TGTGCCAGCAGTGCCTTGGGACAGCGCAATGGCTACACCTTC
CDR3 protein: CASSALGQRNGYTF

D gene: -
J gene: TRBJ2-5
V gene: TRBV29-1
clone size: -
CDR3 DNA: TGCAGCATCCACTACAGGGCTTTGGAGACCCAGTACTTC
CDR3 protein: CSIHYRALETQYF

D gene: TRBD1
J gene: TRBJ1-1
V gene: TRBV7-8
clone size: once
CDR3 DNA: TGTGCCAGCAGCGAGACAGGGGGCGCGGGGACTGAAGCTTTCTTT
CDR3 protein: CASSETGGAGTEAFF

D gene: -
J gene: TRBJ2-5
V gene: TRBV7-3
clone size: few
CDR3 DNA: TGTGCCAGCAGCTTAATTTCGGCAGAAGAGACCCAGTACTTC
CDR3 protein: CASSLISAEETQYF

D gene: -
J gene: TRBJ2-3
V gene: TRBV28
clone size: once
CDR3 DNA: TGTGCCAGCAGTTTATCGGGCACTGGGTATTTT
CDR3 protein: CASSLSGTGYF

D gene: -
J gene: TRBJ1-1
V gene: TRBV25-1
clone size: few
CDR3 DNA: TGTGCCAGCAGTGCCCCGGGGAGCACTGAAGCTTTCTTT
CDR3 protein: CASSAPGSTEAFF

D gene: -
J gene: TRBJ2-3
V gene: TRBV6-2/TRBV6-3
clone size: few
CDR3 DNA: TGTGCCAGCACCCTTACCCCGGCAGATACGCAGTATTTT
CDR3 protein: CASTLTPADTQYF

D gene: -
J gene: TRBJ1-2
V gene: TRBV7-9
clone size: few
CDR3 DNA: TGTGCCAGCAGCTCGACGAACGACAGGAGTATCGGCTACACCTTC
CDR3 protein: CASSSTNDRSIGYTF

D gene: -
J gene: TRBJ2-3
V gene: TRBV7-3
clone size: few
CDR3 DNA: TGTGCCAGCAGCCCCCCGGGCGGGGGCCCAGATACGCAGTATTTT
CDR3 protein: CASSPPGGGPDTQYF

D gene: -
J gene: TRBJ1-1
V gene: TRBV4-1
clone size: few
CDR3 DNA: TGCGCCAGCAGCCAGGGACTGGACAGAGGAGCTTTCTTT
CDR3 protein: CASSQGLDRGAFF

D gene: TRBD1
J gene: TRBJ1-2
V gene: TRBV4-1
clone size: few
CDR3 DNA: TGCGCCAGCAGCCAAGTGGGACAGACTTTTGGCTATGGCTACACCTTC
CDR3 protein: CASSQVGQTFGYGYTF

D gene: TRBD2
J gene: TRBJ2-1
V gene: TRBV20-1
clone size: -
CDR3 DNA: TGCAGTGCTATAGGCGGGGGATACAATGAGCAGTTCTTC
CDR3 protein: CSAIGGGYNEQFF

D gene: -
J gene: TRBJ1-1
V gene: TRBV3-1
clone size: few
CDR3 DNA: TGTGCCAGCAGATCGGACCGTGAAGCTTTCTTT
CDR3 protein: CASRSDREAFF

D gene: TRBD1
J gene: TRBJ2-7
V gene: TRBV4-1
clone size: -
CDR3 DNA: TGCGCCAGCAGCCAAGGACAGGGTGACAACGAGCAGTACTTC
CDR3 protein: CASSQGQGDNEQYF

D gene: -
J gene: TRBJ2-1
V gene: TRBV24-1
clone size: few
CDR3 DNA: TGTGCCACCAGTGTTCGGGGTTACGAGCAGTTCTTC
CDR3 protein: CATSVRGYEQFF

D gene: -
J gene: TRBJ1-1
V gene: TRBV6-6
clone size: -
CDR3 DNA: TGTGCCAGCAGTTATAGTGGGGTCGACACTGAAGCTTTCTTT
CDR3 protein: CASSYSGVDTEAFF

D gene: TRBD1
J gene: TRBJ1-2
V gene: TRBV7-8
clone size: many
CDR3 DNA: TGTGCCAGCAGCTTAGGGGGGACAGGGGCTAACTATGGCTACACCTTC
CDR3 protein: CASSLGGTGANYGYTF

D gene: -
J gene: TRBJ2-3
V gene: TRBV2
clone size: -
CDR3 DNA: TGTGCCAGCAGTGGGGAGGGGGGAGAAGATACGCAGTATTTT
CDR3 protein: CASSGEGGEDTQYF

D gene: -
J gene: TRBJ2-1
V gene: TRBV3-1
clone size: once
CDR3 DNA: TGTGCCAGCAGCCAAGATCGTTCTGGGGGCGGCCTATTCGAGCAGTTCTTC
CDR3 protein: CASSQDRSGGGLFEQFF

D gene: TRBD1
J gene: TRBJ1-2
V gene: TRBV7-8
clone size: many
CDR3 DNA: TGTGCCAGCAGCACGCGGGACAGGAAAAGTGGCTACACCTTC
CDR3 protein: CASSTRDRKSGYTF

D gene: -
J gene: TRBJ1-3
V gene: TRBV7-2
clone size: few
CDR3 DNA: TGTGCCAGCAGCTTAGAGGGGATGAGCTCTGGAAACACCATATATTTT
CDR3 protein: CASSLEGMSSGNTIYF

D gene: TRBD1
J gene: TRBJ1-2
V gene: TRBV5-4
clone size: few
CDR3 DNA: TGTGCCAGCAGCCTAGTCCCGGGACAGGAAAACTATGGCTACACCTTC
CDR3 protein: CASSLVPGQENYGYTF

D gene: -
J gene: TRBJ1-6
V gene: TRBV27
clone size: once
CDR3 DNA: TGTGCCAGCAGTTCTCTGGTAGGGAACTATAATTCACCCCTCCACTTT
CDR3 protein: CASSSLVGNYNSPLHF

D gene: -
J gene: TRBJ1-6
V gene: TRBV5-8
clone size: -
CDR3 DNA: TGTGCCAGCAGCTTGGGGGCAACACCCCTCCACTTT
CDR3 protein: CASSLGATPLHF

D gene: -
J gene: TRBJ1-6
V gene: TRBV7-6
clone size: many
CDR3 DNA: TGTGCCAGCAGCTTAGACGCAGCAAGCTCCTATAATTCACCCCTCCACTTT
CDR3 protein: CASSLDAASSYNSPLHF

D gene: -
J gene: TRBJ1-1
V gene: TRBV20-1
clone size: -
CDR3 DNA: TGCAGTGTGAAGATATACACTGAAGCTTTCTTT
CDR3 protein: CSVKIYTEAFF

D gene: -
J gene: TRBJ1-1
V gene: TRBV2
clone size: once
CDR3 DNA: TGTGCCATCAAGAGACTCCAGGGTTTCGGAACTGAAGCTTTCTTT
CDR3 protein: CAIKRLQGFGTEAFF

D gene: -
J gene: TRBJ1-4
V gene: TRBV12-3/TRBV12-4
clone size: few
CDR3 DNA: TGTGCCAGCAGTTTGACGCCTCATGAAAAACTGTTTTTT
CDR3 protein: CASSLTPHEKLFF

D gene: -
J gene: TRBJ1-4
V gene: TRBV27
clone size: few
CDR3 DNA: TGTGCCAGCAGCCCCGGACAGCGAAATGAAAAACTGTTTTTT
CDR3 protein: CASSPGQRNEKLFF

D gene: TRBD2
J gene: TRBJ2-1
V gene: TRBV6-6
clone size: -
CDR3 DNA: TGTGCCAGCGTGACTAGCGGGGGATACTCCTACAATGAGCAGTTCTTC
CDR3 protein: CASVTSGGYSYNEQFF

D gene: -
J gene: TRBJ1-1
V gene: TRBV6-2/TRBV6-3
clone size: few
CDR3 DNA: TGTGCCACCACCTTTCGACCTGATGCTTTCTTT
CDR3 protein: CATTFRPDAFF

D gene: TRBD2
J gene: TRBJ2-1
V gene: TRBV2
clone size: few
CDR3 DNA: TGTGCCACACTGTCCGGGACTACCGACAATGAGCAGTTCTTC
CDR3 protein: CATLSGTTDNEQFF

D gene: TRBD1
J gene: TRBJ2-5
V gene: TRBV2
clone size: few
CDR3 DNA: TGTGCCAGCAGTGAAGGGACAGGCGAAGGGACCCAGTACTTC
CDR3 protein: CASSEGTGEGTQYF

D gene: -
J gene: TRBJ2-2
V gene: TRBV7-6
clone size: -
CDR3 DNA: TGTGCCAGCAGCTTAGATCAAGCAGGGTCGGACACCGGGGAGCTGTTTTTT
CDR3 protein: CASSLDQAGSDTGELFF

D gene: TRBD2
J gene: TRBJ2-5
V gene: TRBV19
clone size: -
CDR3 DNA: TGTGCCAGTAGTATAAATAGCGGGGACTTCCAAGAGACCCAGTACTTC
CDR3 protein: CASSINSGDFQETQYF

D gene: -
J gene: TRBJ2-7
V gene: TRBV7-6
clone size: -
CDR3 DNA: TGTGCCAGCAGCCACGGACAGGACTACGTGCAGTACTTC
CDR3 protein: CASSHGQDYVQYF

D gene: TRBD1
J gene: TRBJ1-4
V gene: TRBV4-1
clone size: -
CDR3 DNA: TGCGCCAGCAGCCCATTAGGACAGGGTGCAACTAATGAAAAACTGTTTTTT
CDR3 protein: CASSPLGQGATNEKLFF

D gene: TRBD1
J gene: TRBJ1-2
V gene: TRBV27
clone size: -
CDR3 DNA: TGTACCAGCAGTTCAGACATCGGACAGGGGGCGCACTATGGCTACACCTTC
CDR3 protein: CTSSSDIGQGAHYGYTF

D gene: -
J gene: TRBJ2-1
V gene: TRBV7-2
clone size: medium-sized
CDR3 DNA: TGTGCCAGCAGTGCCCCCTACAATGAGCAGTTCTTC
CDR3 protein: CASSAPYNEQFF

D gene: -
J gene: TRBJ1-2
V gene: TRBV27
clone size: -
CDR3 DNA: TGTGCCAGCGGATTCAGGGACCCCTATGGCTACACCTTC
CDR3 protein: CASGFRDPYGYTF

D gene: -
J gene: TRBJ2-5
V gene: TRBV29-1
clone size: -
CDR3 DNA: TGCAGCGTTGTAGGACCAGAACCTGGGACCCAGTACTTC
CDR3 protein: CSVVGPEPGTQYF

D gene: -
J gene: TRBJ1-2
V gene: TRBV20-1
clone size: -
CDR3 DNA: TGCAGTGCTAGAAATGAGATCCAGGGCTATGGCTACACCTTC
CDR3 protein: CSARNEIQGYGYTF

D gene: TRBD1
J gene: TRBJ2-7
V gene: TRBV7-9
clone size: few
CDR3 DNA: TGTGCCAGTTCGGGACAGGAGTCCTACGAGCAGTACTTC
CDR3 protein: CASSGQESYEQYF

D gene: -
J gene: TRBJ2-1
V gene: TRBV6-2/TRBV6-3
clone size: few
CDR3 DNA: TGTGCCAGCAGCTGGGGACTCCACAATGAGCAGTTCTTC
CDR3 protein: CASSWGLHNEQFF

D gene: TRBD1
J gene: TRBJ2-3
V gene: TRBV5-1
clone size: -
CDR3 DNA: TGCGCCAGCAGCGCCGGGACAGGGCCCACAGATACGCAGTATTTT
CDR3 protein: CASSAGTGPTDTQYF